The rows below give T cell receptor beta chains drawn from one sample of a study of cytomegalovirus exposure and HLA in healthy donors. Profiled with immunoSEQ multiplex PCR; TCRdb holds only in-frame clones, not every one. The data contain about 100,000 clones, 70% to 90% of them singletons. Sample: PBMCs. These receptors were taken from a woman younger than 30 in good health and CMV-seronegative. The CDR3 runs from the conserved cysteine through the conserved F or W. A D gene is named only where the DNA matches it firmly. Rows give clone size only sometimes, using once, few, many, or a class for an expanded clone.

clone_size,d_call,v_call,cdr3_length,j_call,cdr3_aa,cdr3_nt
once,TRBD1,TRBV19,13,TRBJ2-5,CASRGQGKETQYF,TGTGCCAGTAGGGGACAGGGAAAAGAGACCCAGTACTTC
-,TRBD2,TRBV10-1,14,TRBJ2-5,CASSDGGARETQYF,TGCGCCAGCAGTGACGGGGGGGCGCGGGAGACCCAGTACTTC
-,-,TRBV4-1,15,TRBJ2-7,CASRQQTGGAYEQYF,TGCGCCAGCAGACAGCAGACTGGAGGCGCCTACGAGCAGTACTTC
-,-,TRBV5-4,13,TRBJ2-7,CASSLQGPGEQYF,TGTGCCAGCAGCTTGCAGGGGCCGGGGGAGCAGTACTTC
few,TRBD1,TRBV7-2,14,TRBJ2-7,CASSDRDRVYEQYF,TGTGCCAGCAGCGACCGGGACAGGGTTTACGAGCAGTACTTC
-,-,TRBV9,16,TRBJ1-2,CASSVGEDRLHYGYTF,TGTGCCAGCAGCGTAGGCGAAGACAGATTACACTATGGCTACACCTTC
-,TRBD1,TRBV27,14,TRBJ1-5,CASSFTGVHQPQHF,TGTGCCAGCAGTTTCACAGGGGTGCATCAGCCCCAGCATTTT
-,TRBD1,TRBV6-5,16,TRBJ1-1,CASSYLPGTGYTEAFF,TGTGCCAGCAGTTACCTTCCCGGGACAGGGTACACTGAAGCTTTCTTT
-,-,TRBV19,14,TRBJ1-1,CASSISDWNTEAFF,TGTGCCAGTAGTATCTCAGACTGGAACACTGAAGCTTTCTTT
-,-,TRBV9,15,TRBJ1-4,CASSVASNFNEKLFF,TGTGCCAGCAGCGTAGCTTCCAACTTCAATGAAAAACTGTTTTTT
-,TRBD2,TRBV28,14,TRBJ2-7,CASQTSGGSYEQYF,TGTGCCAGCCAAACTAGCGGGGGGTCCTACGAGCAGTACTTC
-,-,TRBV28,18,TRBJ2-1,CASSSRGFARQPHNEQFF,TGTGCCAGCAGTTCCCGCGGGTTTGCCCGCCAGCCTCACAATGAGCAGTTCTTC
-,-,TRBV12-1,16,TRBJ2-7,CASSPSQAGVVHEQYF,TGTGCCAGCAGCCCGAGCCAGGCAGGGGTTGTCCACGAGCAGTACTTC
-,-,TRBV10-3,15,TRBJ1-2,CAISESAETNYGYTF,TGTGCCATCAGTGAGTCGGCGGAGACTAACTATGGCTACACCTTC
-,-,TRBV6-1,16,TRBJ2-7,CASSEARQGGFYEQYF,TGTGCCAGCAGTGAAGCGAGGCAGGGGGGTTTCTACGAGCAGTACTTC
-,-,TRBV12-5,18,TRBJ2-1,CASGLGVSSESSYNEQFF,TGTGCTAGTGGCCTTGGAGTATCCAGCGAAAGCTCCTACAATGAGCAGTTCTTC
few,-,TRBV4-1,15,TRBJ2-7,CASSLRTPTSYEQYF,TGCGCCAGCAGCCTGCGGACACCTACCTCCTACGAGCAGTACTTC
-,TRBD1,TRBV7-6,16,TRBJ2-3,CASSSTGGRGTDTQYF,TGTGCCAGCAGCTCCACAGGGGGAAGGGGCACAGATACGCAGTATTTT
-,-,TRBV27,16,TRBJ1-5,CASSIHPQGNGQPQHF,TGTGCCAGCAGTATACATCCGCAGGGAAACGGTCAGCCCCAGCATTTT
-,TRBD2,TRBV27,16,TRBJ2-1,CASSGWRGGLYNEQFF,TGTGCCAGCAGTGGGTGGCGGGGGGGCTTATACAATGAGCAGTTCTTC
-,-,TRBV28,14,TRBJ1-5,CASRGTGQNQPQHF,TGTGCCAGCAGGGGGACTGGCCAAAATCAGCCCCAGCATTTT
-,-,TRBV7-2,14,TRBJ1-5,CASSSSGANQPQHF,TGTGCCAGCAGCTCCTCAGGGGCAAATCAGCCCCAGCATTTT
once,-,TRBV2,14,TRBJ2-7,CASSQDTMYYEQYF,TGTGCCAGCTCCCAGGATACCATGTACTACGAGCAGTACTTC
-,TRBD1,TRBV6-1,15,TRBJ1-6,CASSSRDSFYSPLHF,TGTGCCAGCAGCTCGAGGGACAGCTTTTATTCACCCCTCCACTTT
-,TRBD1,TRBV11-2,13,TRBJ2-5,CASSSTGLETQYF,TGTGCCAGCAGCTCGACAGGGTTGGAGACCCAGTACTTC
-,-,TRBV5-6,12,TRBJ2-1,CASSVRVSEQFF,TGTGCCAGCAGTGTCAGGGTCAGTGAGCAGTTCTTC
once,-,TRBV7-9,14,TRBJ1-2,CASSLQNANYGYTF,TGTGCCAGCAGCCTACAGAACGCTAACTATGGCTACACCTTC
-,-,TRBV6-1,15,TRBJ1-1,CASSELSGKGTEAFF,TGTGCCAGCAGTGAACTATCGGGCAAGGGGACTGAAGCTTTCTTT
-,-,TRBV5-6,15,TRBJ2-7,CASSLDYEPTYEQYF,TGTGCCAGCAGCCTGGATTACGAGCCGACCTACGAGCAGTACTTC
-,-,TRBV28,14,TRBJ1-1,CASSPFRASTEAFF,TGTGCCAGCAGTCCCTTTAGAGCGTCGACTGAAGCTTTCTTT
-,-,TRBV5-1,15,TRBJ2-1,CASSLGGLSRNEQFF,TGCGCCAGCAGCTTGGGTGGGCTCAGCAGGAATGAGCAGTTCTTC
-,-,TRBV14,14,TRBJ1-3,CASTRFHSGNTIYF,TGTGCCAGCACGAGATTCCACTCTGGAAACACCATATATTTT
-,-,TRBV6-6,13,TRBJ1-4,CASTDRQSEKLFF,TGTGCCAGCACCGATCGACAGAGTGAAAAACTGTTTTTT